The entry below describes one T cell receptor beta chain. The entry originates in a study of T-cell reconstitution after alpha-beta-depleted transplantation in children. Unique molecular identifiers were used in preparing the TCRbeta library. One entry per CDR3 protein results from TCRdb running MiXCR on the PCR reads. This sample has around 380,000 distinct CDR3 sequences, with about a tenth found just once. Between the trimmed V and J ends, which lost 1 base and 7 bases, there was a span of 11 bases. This CDR3 has 14 amino acids. CDR1 SGHTA and CDR2 FQGNSA come from the germline V gene. The receptor's source is a human donor who donated a stem cell graft to a child with acute myeloid leukemia. Sequencing used PBMCs from the stem cell graft donor, obtained from the stem cell graft. The rearrangement links TRBV7-2 to TRBJ1-5, with a weak D call TRBD1 (6 bases). The CDR3 reads CASSLVGGHQPQHF. In DNA, the CDR3 is TGTGCCAGCAGCTTAGTCGGGGGGCACCAGCCCCAGCATTTT.